These T cell receptor beta chains were read from a single sample in a study of beta chain features in type 1 diabetes. Only in-frame clones appear in the TCRdb table, and some are missing; sequencing was by immunoSEQ multiplex PCR. Here the sample spans around 15,000 clones, about three quarters being singletons. The sample comprised Tregs from blood. These receptors originate from a man aged 25-40 years with type 1 diabetes. CDR3s include the opening cysteine and the closing phenylalanine or tryptophan. D genes are given only for firm matches. Only some rows state a clone size, as once, few, many or a class for expanded clones.

CDR3 protein: CASSVGLAGGRREETQYF
CDR3 DNA: TGTGCCAGCAGCGTAGGTCTAGCGGGGGGCAGGAGGGAAGAGACCCAGTACTTC
D gene: TRBD2
J gene: TRBJ2-5
V gene: TRBV9
clone size: .

CDR3 protein: CASRTPGGGGGGEQFF
CDR3 DNA: TGTGCCAGTAGGACCCCCGGGGGCGGGGGGGGCGGGGAGCAGTTCTTC
D gene: TRBD2
J gene: TRBJ2-1
V gene: TRBV19
clone size: .

CDR3 protein: CARRDRSNQPQHF
CDR3 DNA: TGTGCCAGAAGGGACAGGAGCAATCAGCCCCAGCATTTT
D gene: TRBD1
J gene: TRBJ1-5
V gene: TRBV7-2
clone size: .

CDR3 protein: CASRTGQYGYTF
CDR3 DNA: TGTGCCAGCAGAACGGGACAGTATGGCTACACCTTC
D gene: TRBD1
J gene: TRBJ1-2
V gene: TRBV6-5
clone size: .

CDR3 protein: CASSLGLGWETEAFF
CDR3 DNA: TGTGCCAGCAGCTTAGGGTTGGGTTGGGAGACTGAAGCTTTCTTT
D gene: .
J gene: TRBJ1-1
V gene: TRBV7-2
clone size: .

CDR3 protein: CASSSGGGGDTGELFF
CDR3 DNA: TGTGCCAGCAGTTCTGGGGGAGGGGGGGACACCGGGGAGCTGTTTTTT
D gene: .
J gene: TRBJ2-2
V gene: TRBV6-5
clone size: few

CDR3 protein: CASSQETSGRFAQYF
CDR3 DNA: TGTGCCAGCAGCCAAGAGACTAGCGGGAGGTTTGCGCAGTATTTT
D gene: TRBD2
J gene: TRBJ2-3
V gene: TRBV4-2
clone size: .

CDR3 protein: CASAGGPREQYF
CDR3 DNA: TGTGCCTCGGCGGGAGGCCCAAGGGAGCAGTACTTC
D gene: TRBD2
J gene: TRBJ2-7
V gene: TRBV30
clone size: .

CDR3 protein: CASSLGSGAEAFF
CDR3 DNA: TGTGCCAGCAGTTTAGGGTCGGGGGCTGAAGCTTTCTTT
D gene: .
J gene: TRBJ1-1
V gene: TRBV27
clone size: .

CDR3 protein: CASSRSGSPYNEQFF
CDR3 DNA: TGTGCCAGTAGTAGAAGCGGGAGCCCCTACAATGAGCAGTTCTTC
D gene: TRBD2
J gene: TRBJ2-1
V gene: TRBV19
clone size: .

CDR3 protein: CASTRLHSNYGYTF
CDR3 DNA: TGCGCCAGCACTCGACTTCATTCTAACTATGGCTACACCTTC
D gene: .
J gene: TRBJ1-2
V gene: TRBV23-1
clone size: once

CDR3 protein: CASGGGREKLFF
CDR3 DNA: TGTGCCAGCGGTGGAGGGAGGGAAAAACTGTTTTTT
D gene: .
J gene: TRBJ1-4
V gene: TRBV2
clone size: once

CDR3 protein: CASSVEVGGDWGNEQFF
CDR3 DNA: TGTGCCAGCAGCGTAGAGGTGGGGGGGGATTGGGGCAATGAGCAGTTCTTC
D gene: TRBD2
J gene: TRBJ2-1
V gene: TRBV9
clone size: .

CDR3 protein: CSVAREHYNEQFF
CDR3 DNA: TGCAGCGTTGCCCGGGAGCACTACAATGAGCAGTTCTTC
D gene: .
J gene: TRBJ2-1
V gene: TRBV29-1
clone size: .

CDR3 protein: CASSLQGGGATYEQYF
CDR3 DNA: TGTGCCAGCAGCTTACAAGGCGGGGGGGCAACGTACGAGCAGTACTTC
D gene: TRBD2
J gene: TRBJ2-7
V gene: TRBV7-2
clone size: .

CDR3 protein: CASSLGGQGPSYNEQFF
CDR3 DNA: TGTGCCAGCAGCCTCGGCGGACAGGGGCCATCCTACAATGAGCAGTTCTTC
D gene: TRBD1
J gene: TRBJ2-1
V gene: TRBV7-2
clone size: .

CDR3 protein: CASSFATGYRDYEQYF
CDR3 DNA: TGTGCCAGCAGCTTCGCGACAGGTTACCGGGACTACGAGCAGTACTTC
D gene: .
J gene: TRBJ2-7
V gene: TRBV7-9
clone size: .

CDR3 protein: CASTLRLSTDTQYF
CDR3 DNA: TGTGCCAGCACCTTGAGACTGTCCACAGATACGCAGTATTTT
D gene: .
J gene: TRBJ2-3
V gene: TRBV7-2
clone size: .

CDR3 protein: CASRGQDETQYF
CDR3 DNA: TGTGCCAGTCGGGGACAGGATGAGACCCAGTACTTC
D gene: TRBD1
J gene: TRBJ2-5
V gene: TRBV19
clone size: .

CDR3 protein: CASSVGGNEQFF
CDR3 DNA: TGTGCCAGCAGTGTGGGCGGGAATGAGCAGTTCTTC
D gene: .
J gene: TRBJ2-1
V gene: TRBV2
clone size: .

CDR3 protein: CASRNRAGIWNEQFF
CDR3 DNA: TGCGCCAGCAGAAACAGGGCGGGTATTTGGAATGAGCAGTTCTTC
D gene: .
J gene: TRBJ2-1
V gene: TRBV5-1
clone size: .

CDR3 protein: CASSVRQGQGTGELFF
CDR3 DNA: TGTGCCAGCAGCGTAAGACAGGGGCAGGGCACCGGGGAGCTGTTTTTT
D gene: TRBD1
J gene: TRBJ2-2
V gene: TRBV7-9
clone size: .

CDR3 protein: CASSLGQNNQPQHF
CDR3 DNA: TGTGCCAGCAGCCTAGGACAAAACAATCAGCCCCAGCATTTT
D gene: .
J gene: TRBJ1-5
V gene: TRBV27
clone size: .

CDR3 protein: CASSERTIQETQYF
CDR3 DNA: TGTGCCAGCAGCGAGAGGACAATCCAAGAGACCCAGTACTTC
D gene: .
J gene: TRBJ2-5
V gene: TRBV7-9
clone size: .

CDR3 protein: CASSIALTGSQPQHF
CDR3 DNA: TGTGCCAGTAGTATAGCCCTAACAGGTTCCCAGCCCCAGCATTTT
D gene: .
J gene: TRBJ1-5
V gene: TRBV19
clone size: .

CDR3 protein: CASSLASPGGNSPLHF
CDR3 DNA: TGTGCCAGCAGCTTAGCGTCTCCAGGGGGTAATTCACCCCTCCACTTT
D gene: TRBD1
J gene: TRBJ1-6
V gene: TRBV7-9
clone size: .